A selection of T cell receptor beta chains follows, all from one sample in a study of shared clonotypes between healthy human individuals. Clones were sequenced by immunoSEQ multiplex PCR, and TCRdb holds only the in-frame ones, with some missing. Of some 2.1 million clones detected, about 95% appear once; the ten largest clones hold 0.9% to 1.4%. Sample: naive CD8+ T cells sorted from blood. Source of these receptors: a man aged 18 to 29 in good health. Both conserved end residues are part of each CDR3. The order of the fields is clone size, J gene, D gene, V gene, CDR3 protein, CDR3 DNA. D genes are given only for firm matches. Size tells how often a clone was seen (once, few, many) or the class of an expanded clone, and some rows leave it out.

abundance: -
j_gene: TRBJ2-1
d_gene: TRBD2
v_gene: TRBV10-3
CDR3aa: CAIRGTSRYSYNEQFF
CDR3nt: TGTGCCATCAGGGGGACTAGCCGCTACTCCTACAATGAGCAGTTCTTC

abundance: -
j_gene: TRBJ2-1
d_gene: -
v_gene: TRBV6-5
CDR3aa: CASSATGTSYNEQFF
CDR3nt: TGTGCCAGCAGTGCCACCGGGACTTCTTACAATGAGCAGTTCTTC

abundance: -
j_gene: TRBJ1-1
d_gene: -
v_gene: TRBV9
CDR3aa: CASSPFGGRDTEAFF
CDR3nt: TGTGCCAGCAGCCCCTTCGGGGGGCGGGACACTGAAGCTTTCTTT

abundance: -
j_gene: TRBJ2-3
d_gene: -
v_gene: TRBV28
CDR3aa: CASSPPRYTDTQYF
CDR3nt: TGTGCCAGCAGTCCCCCAAGATACACAGATACGCAGTATTTT

abundance: -
j_gene: TRBJ1-5
d_gene: -
v_gene: TRBV18
CDR3aa: CASSRKPGQPQHF
CDR3nt: TGTGCCAGCTCACGTAAACCGGGTCAGCCCCAGCATTTT

abundance: -
j_gene: TRBJ2-2
d_gene: -
v_gene: TRBV4-1
CDR3aa: CASSQVSQTGELFF
CDR3nt: TGCGCCAGCAGCCAAGTTTCCCAGACCGGGGAGCTGTTTTTT

abundance: -
j_gene: TRBJ2-7
d_gene: -
v_gene: TRBV6-1
CDR3aa: CASSAGDHGAYEQYF
CDR3nt: TGTGCCAGCAGTGCTGGGGACCACGGGGCCTACGAGCAGTACTTC

abundance: -
j_gene: TRBJ2-5
d_gene: -
v_gene: TRBV28
CDR3aa: CASSPRLVQETQYF
CDR3nt: TGTGCCAGCAGTCCAAGACTAGTCCAAGAGACCCAGTACTTC

abundance: -
j_gene: TRBJ2-5
d_gene: TRBD2
v_gene: TRBV15
CDR3aa: CATSRDMGTRQTQYF
CDR3nt: TGTGCCACCAGCAGAGATATGGGGACTAGGCAGACCCAGTACTTC

abundance: -
j_gene: TRBJ2-3
d_gene: TRBD2
v_gene: TRBV11-2
CDR3aa: CASSSGRGAGGGTDTQYF
CDR3nt: TGTGCCAGCAGCTCCGGCCGAGGAGCGGGAGGAGGTACAGATACGCAGTATTTT

abundance: -
j_gene: TRBJ2-1
d_gene: -
v_gene: TRBV4-1
CDR3aa: CASSQDQAGAEQFF
CDR3nt: TGCGCCAGCAGCCAAGATCAGGCGGGGGCCGAGCAGTTCTTC

abundance: -
j_gene: TRBJ2-7
d_gene: -
v_gene: TRBV10-2
CDR3aa: CASSESVASSYEQYF
CDR3nt: TGCGCCAGCAGTGAGTCGGTCGCTAGTTCCTACGAGCAGTACTTC

abundance: -
j_gene: TRBJ1-1
d_gene: -
v_gene: TRBV10-3
CDR3aa: CAISESASTEAFF
CDR3nt: TGTGCCATCAGTGAGTCGGCTAGTACTGAAGCTTTCTTT

abundance: -
j_gene: TRBJ2-1
d_gene: TRBD2
v_gene: TRBV27
CDR3aa: CASSFLGLAGVEQFF
CDR3nt: TGTGCCAGCAGTTTCCTCGGACTAGCGGGAGTTGAGCAGTTCTTC

abundance: -
j_gene: TRBJ2-3
d_gene: TRBD2
v_gene: TRBV4-3
CDR3aa: CASSQDRGSYGRTDTQYF
CDR3nt: TGCGCCAGCAGCCAAGATAGAGGGTCTTACGGGAGGACAGATACGCAGTATTTT

abundance: -
j_gene: TRBJ2-5
d_gene: -
v_gene: TRBV5-1
CDR3aa: CASSLEGNNLETQYF
CDR3nt: TGCGCCAGCAGCTTGGAGGGCAACAACCTGGAGACCCAGTACTTC

abundance: -
j_gene: TRBJ2-1
d_gene: -
v_gene: TRBV7-3
CDR3aa: CASSLLGSSRRATQFF
CDR3nt: TGTGCCAGCAGCTTATTAGGGTCTTCCCGCCGTGCGACGCAGTTCTTC

abundance: -
j_gene: TRBJ2-7
d_gene: -
v_gene: TRBV9
CDR3aa: CASSPGISSYEQYF
CDR3nt: TGTGCCAGCAGTCCCGGTATAAGCTCCTACGAGCAGTACTTC

abundance: -
j_gene: TRBJ1-1
d_gene: -
v_gene: TRBV7-9
CDR3aa: CASSLTLNTEAFF
CDR3nt: TGTGCCAGCAGCTTAACGTTGAACACTGAAGCTTTCTTT

abundance: -
j_gene: TRBJ2-7
d_gene: TRBD2
v_gene: TRBV27
CDR3aa: CASSSIRDYSYEQYF
CDR3nt: TGTGCCAGCAGTTCAATCCGGGACTACTCCTACGAGCAGTACTTC

abundance: -
j_gene: TRBJ1-1
d_gene: -
v_gene: TRBV11-2
CDR3aa: CASSPYVDTEAFF
CDR3nt: TGTGCCAGCAGCCCATACGTGGACACTGAAGCTTTCTTT

abundance: few
j_gene: TRBJ2-7
d_gene: -
v_gene: TRBV5-6
CDR3aa: CASSETGAEQYF
CDR3nt: TGTGCCAGCAGCGAGACAGGAGCCGAGCAGTACTTC

abundance: -
j_gene: TRBJ2-7
d_gene: -
v_gene: TRBV4-3
CDR3aa: CASSQDLSGPHTYEQYF
CDR3nt: TGCGCCAGCAGCCAAGATTTGAGCGGGCCACACACCTACGAGCAGTACTTC

abundance: -
j_gene: TRBJ2-7
d_gene: TRBD2
v_gene: TRBV13
CDR3aa: CASSSLASPYEQYF
CDR3nt: TGTGCCAGCAGCTCACTAGCGTCCCCCTACGAGCAGTACTTC

abundance: -
j_gene: TRBJ1-1
d_gene: TRBD1
v_gene: TRBV11-2
CDR3aa: CASSYRDSKNTEAFF
CDR3nt: TGTGCCAGCAGCTACCGGGACAGCAAGAACACTGAAGCTTTCTTT

abundance: -
j_gene: TRBJ1-3
d_gene: -
v_gene: TRBV7-9
CDR3aa: CASSPGTSGNTIYF
CDR3nt: TGTGCCAGCAGCCCAGGGACCTCTGGAAACACCATATATTTT

abundance: -
j_gene: TRBJ2-7
d_gene: TRBD2
v_gene: TRBV7-2
CDR3aa: CASSLELAGAHEQYF
CDR3nt: TGTGCCAGCAGCTTAGAACTAGCGGGAGCCCACGAGCAGTACTTC

abundance: -
j_gene: TRBJ2-3
d_gene: TRBD2
v_gene: TRBV13
CDR3aa: CASSLQAGVGSDTQYF
CDR3nt: TGTGCCAGCAGCTTACAAGCGGGAGTGGGGTCAGATACGCAGTATTTT

abundance: -
j_gene: TRBJ1-6
d_gene: -
v_gene: TRBV5-4
CDR3aa: CDSSLHLTGRGSNSPLHF
CDR3nt: TGTGACAGCAGTCTTCACCTCACCGGTCGCGGGTCAAATTCACCCCTCCACTTT

abundance: -
j_gene: TRBJ1-5
d_gene: -
v_gene: TRBV4-1
CDR3aa: CASSQAEGNSNQPQHF
CDR3nt: TGCGCCAGCAGCCAAGCAGAAGGGAATAGCAATCAGCCCCAGCATTTT

abundance: -
j_gene: TRBJ1-5
d_gene: -
v_gene: TRBV6-1
CDR3aa: CASNVGEMINQPQHF
CDR3nt: TGTGCCAGCAACGTTGGAGAGATGATCAATCAGCCCCAGCATTTT

abundance: -
j_gene: TRBJ2-5
d_gene: TRBD1
v_gene: TRBV15
CDR3aa: CATSGTVQETQYF
CDR3nt: TGTGCCACCAGCGGGACAGTTCAAGAGACCCAGTACTTC

abundance: once
j_gene: TRBJ2-2
d_gene: -
v_gene: TRBV5-1
CDR3aa: CASSLDRINTGELFF
CDR3nt: TGCGCCAGCAGCTTGGACAGAATTAACACCGGGGAGCTGTTTTTT

abundance: -
j_gene: TRBJ2-7
d_gene: -
v_gene: TRBV9
CDR3aa: CASSEVSATGEQYF
CDR3nt: TGTGCCAGCAGCGAAGTCAGCGCCACGGGGGAGCAGTACTTC